This TCR beta chain was captured by sequencing in a study of blood T cell repertoires in COVID-19. Study-wide background: The United States, Italy and Spain provided the acute and convalescent COVID-19 samples. PBMCs, B-cell-depleted T cells, or T cells were the source of the cDNA or gDNA that made up the material.

This clone was found a few times. As originally analysed: Scientists estimated how many nucleated cells there were by amplifying reference gene primers. This table comes from immunoSEQ multiplex PCR, and its TCRdb copy is limited to in-frame clones, with some not included. V, J and clone size are taken as reported in that table, and D and trimming were inferred from the DNA itself. The repertoire holds hundreds of thousands of clones, with 70% to 90% as singletons. Germline CDR1 SGDLS, CDR2 YYNGEE. The trim removed 0 bases at V and 5 bases at J, leaving 5 bases unmatched. The CDR3 totals 15 residues. The V gene is TRBV9, the J gene TRBJ2-5; 9 nucleotides align to TRBD2. The sample taken for sequencing was peripheral blood. This receptor was identified in a woman aged 25-40 years with acute or convalescent COVID-19. CDR3 sequence (DNA): TGTGCCAGCAGCGTAGTTCTAGCGGGAATGGAGACCCAGTACTTC. Protein product: CASSVVLAGMETQYF.